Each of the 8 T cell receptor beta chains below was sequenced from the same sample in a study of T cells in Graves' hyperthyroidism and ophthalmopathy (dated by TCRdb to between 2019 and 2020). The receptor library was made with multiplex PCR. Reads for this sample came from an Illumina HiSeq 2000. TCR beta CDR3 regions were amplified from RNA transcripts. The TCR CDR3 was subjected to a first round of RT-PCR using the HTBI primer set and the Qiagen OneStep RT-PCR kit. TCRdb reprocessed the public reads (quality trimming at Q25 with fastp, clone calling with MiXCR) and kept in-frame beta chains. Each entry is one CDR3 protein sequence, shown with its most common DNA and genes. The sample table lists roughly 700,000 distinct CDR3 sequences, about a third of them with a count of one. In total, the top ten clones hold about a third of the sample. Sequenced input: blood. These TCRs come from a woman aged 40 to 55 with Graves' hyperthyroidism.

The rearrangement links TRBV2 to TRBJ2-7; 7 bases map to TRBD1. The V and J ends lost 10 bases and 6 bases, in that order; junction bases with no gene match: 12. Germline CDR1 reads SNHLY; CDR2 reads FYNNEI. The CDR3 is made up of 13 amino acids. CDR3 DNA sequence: TGTGCCAATAGTCCACGACAGGGTCGCGAGCAGTACTTC. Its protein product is CANSPRQGREQYF.

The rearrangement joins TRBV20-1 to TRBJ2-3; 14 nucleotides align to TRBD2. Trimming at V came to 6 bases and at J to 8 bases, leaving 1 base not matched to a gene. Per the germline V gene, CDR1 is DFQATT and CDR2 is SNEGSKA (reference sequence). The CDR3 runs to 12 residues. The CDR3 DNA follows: TGCAGTGCCGGGACTAGCGGGGGTACGCAGTATTTT. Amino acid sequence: CSAGTSGGTQYF.

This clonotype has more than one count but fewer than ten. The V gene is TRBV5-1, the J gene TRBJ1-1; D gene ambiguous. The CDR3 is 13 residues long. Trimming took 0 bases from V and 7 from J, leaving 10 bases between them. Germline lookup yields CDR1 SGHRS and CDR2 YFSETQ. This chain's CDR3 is CASSLERGDEAFF. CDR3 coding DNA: TGCGCCAGCAGCTTGGAGCGAGGAGATGAAGCTTTCTTT. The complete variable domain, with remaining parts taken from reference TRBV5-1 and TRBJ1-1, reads KAGVTQTPRYLIKTRGQQVTLSCSPISGHRSVSWYQQTPGQGLQFLFEYFSETQRNKGNFPGRFSGRQFSNSRSEMNVSTLELGDSALYLCASSLERGDEAFFGQGTRLTVV.

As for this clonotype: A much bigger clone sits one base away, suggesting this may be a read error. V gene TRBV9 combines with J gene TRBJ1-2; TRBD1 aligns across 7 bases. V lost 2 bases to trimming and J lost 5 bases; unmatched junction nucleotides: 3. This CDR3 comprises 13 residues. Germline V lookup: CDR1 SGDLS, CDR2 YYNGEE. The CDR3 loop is CASSVGGQYGYTF. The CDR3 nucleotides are TGTGCCAGCAGCGTTGGGGGACAGTATGGCTACACCTTC.

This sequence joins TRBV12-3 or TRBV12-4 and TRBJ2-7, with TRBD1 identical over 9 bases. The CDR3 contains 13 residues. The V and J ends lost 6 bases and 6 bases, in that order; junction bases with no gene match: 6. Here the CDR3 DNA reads TGTGCCAGCAGCCGGGACAGGGCTACCGAGCAGTACTTC. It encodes CASSRDRATEQYF.

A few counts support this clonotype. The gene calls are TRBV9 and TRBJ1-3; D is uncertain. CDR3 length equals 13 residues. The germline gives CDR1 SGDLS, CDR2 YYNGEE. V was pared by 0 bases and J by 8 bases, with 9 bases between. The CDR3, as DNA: TGTGCCAGCAGCGTAGACCCGGAGGACACCATATATTTT. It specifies CASSVDPEDTIYF.

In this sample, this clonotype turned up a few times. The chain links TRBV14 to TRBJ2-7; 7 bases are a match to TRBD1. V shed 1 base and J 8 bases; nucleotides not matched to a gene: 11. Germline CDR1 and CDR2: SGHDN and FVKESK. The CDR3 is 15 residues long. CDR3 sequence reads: CASSQGLGQTYKQYF. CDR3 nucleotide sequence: TGTGCCAGCAGCCAAGGGTTGGGACAGACCTATAAGCAGTACTTC.

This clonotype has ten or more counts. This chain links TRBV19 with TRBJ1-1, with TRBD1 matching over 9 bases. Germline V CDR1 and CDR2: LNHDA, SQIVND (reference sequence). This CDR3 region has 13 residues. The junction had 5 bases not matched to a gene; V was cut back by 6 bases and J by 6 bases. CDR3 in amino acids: CASRDRGWSEAFF. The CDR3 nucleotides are TGTGCCAGTAGGGACAGGGGATGGTCTGAAGCTTTCTTT.